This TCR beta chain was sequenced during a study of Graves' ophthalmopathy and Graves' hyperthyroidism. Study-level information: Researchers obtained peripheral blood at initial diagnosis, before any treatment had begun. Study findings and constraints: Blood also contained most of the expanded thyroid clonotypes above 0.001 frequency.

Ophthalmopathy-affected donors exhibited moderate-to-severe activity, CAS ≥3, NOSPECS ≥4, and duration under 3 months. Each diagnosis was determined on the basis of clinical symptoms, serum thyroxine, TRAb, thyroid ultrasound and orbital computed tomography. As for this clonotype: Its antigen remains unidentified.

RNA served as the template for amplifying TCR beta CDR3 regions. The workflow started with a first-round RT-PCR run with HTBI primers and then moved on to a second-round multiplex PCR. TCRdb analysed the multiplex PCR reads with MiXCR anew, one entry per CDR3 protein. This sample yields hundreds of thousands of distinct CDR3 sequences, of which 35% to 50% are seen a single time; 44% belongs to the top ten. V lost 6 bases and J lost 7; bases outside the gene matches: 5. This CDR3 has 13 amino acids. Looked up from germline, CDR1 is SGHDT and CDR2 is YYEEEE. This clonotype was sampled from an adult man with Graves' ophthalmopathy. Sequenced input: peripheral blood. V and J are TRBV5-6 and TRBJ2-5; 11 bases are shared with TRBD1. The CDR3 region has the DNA TGTGCCAGCAATAAGGACAGGGGGCCGACCCAGTACTTC. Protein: CASNKDRGPTQYF.